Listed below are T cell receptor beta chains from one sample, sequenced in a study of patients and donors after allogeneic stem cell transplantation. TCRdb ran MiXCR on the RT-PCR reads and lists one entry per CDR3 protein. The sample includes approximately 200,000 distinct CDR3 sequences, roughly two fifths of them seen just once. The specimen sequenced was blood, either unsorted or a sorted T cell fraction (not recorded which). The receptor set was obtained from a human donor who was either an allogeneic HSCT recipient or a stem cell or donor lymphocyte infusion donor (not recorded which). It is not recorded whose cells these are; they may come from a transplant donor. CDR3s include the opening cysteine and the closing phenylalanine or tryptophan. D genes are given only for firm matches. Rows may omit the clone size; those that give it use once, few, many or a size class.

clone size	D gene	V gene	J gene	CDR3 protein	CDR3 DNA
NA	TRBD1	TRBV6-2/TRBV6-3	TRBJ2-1	CASSPTGVSYNEQFF	TGTGCCAGCAGTCCTACAGGGGTCTCCTACAATGAGCAGTTCTTC
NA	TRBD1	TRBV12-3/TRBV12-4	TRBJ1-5	CAIRIRTGRNQPQHF	TGTGCCATCCGGATTAGGACAGGGCGAAATCAGCCCCAGCATTTT
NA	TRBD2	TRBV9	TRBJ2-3	CASSVRAGDTDTQYF	TGTGCCAGCAGCGTACGAGCGGGAGACACAGATACGCAGTATTTT
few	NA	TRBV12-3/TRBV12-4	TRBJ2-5	CASRTRAGGETQYF	TGTGCCAGCAGGACCAGAGCGGGCGGGGAGACCCAGTACTTC
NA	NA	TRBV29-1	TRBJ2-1	CSVRFPPLPGYNEQFF	TGCAGCGTCCGATTTCCCCCCCTGCCTGGCTACAATGAGCAGTTCTTC
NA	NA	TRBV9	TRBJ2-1	CASSESGPSYNEQFF	TGTGCCAGCAGCGAAAGCGGGCCCTCCTACAATGAGCAGTTCTTC
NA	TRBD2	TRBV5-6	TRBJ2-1	CASSHPSGKTSNEQFF	TGTGCCAGCAGCCACCCTAGCGGGAAGACTAGTAATGAGCAGTTCTTC
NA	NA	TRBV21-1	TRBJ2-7	CASSKSPYEQYF	TGTGCCAGCAGCAAATCCCCCTACGAGCAGTACTTC
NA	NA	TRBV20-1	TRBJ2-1	CSRDLHNEQFF	TGCAGTCGGGACTTACACAATGAGCAGTTCTTC
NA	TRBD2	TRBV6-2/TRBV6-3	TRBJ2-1	CASSYSGLAGPSYNEQFF	TGTGCCAGCAGTTACTCGGGACTAGCGGGACCCTCCTACAATGAGCAGTTCTTC
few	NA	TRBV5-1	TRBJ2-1	CASSKVSDSYNEQFF	TGCGCCAGCAGCAAGGTATCGGACTCCTACAATGAGCAGTTCTTC
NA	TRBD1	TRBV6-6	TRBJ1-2	CASSCRPGQGDYGYTF	TGTGCCAGCAGTTGCCGTCCGGGACAGGGAGACTATGGCTACACCTTC
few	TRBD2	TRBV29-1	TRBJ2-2	CSVNSGRAGGELFF	TGCAGCGTCAATAGCGGGAGGGCCGGCGGGGAGCTGTTTTTT
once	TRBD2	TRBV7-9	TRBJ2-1	CASSALAGVSYNEQFF	TGTGCCAGCAGCGCTCTAGCGGGAGTTAGCTACAATGAGCAGTTCTTC
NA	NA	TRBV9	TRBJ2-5	CASSALRQAQYF	TGTGCCAGCAGCGCCCTTCGACAGGCCCAGTACTTC